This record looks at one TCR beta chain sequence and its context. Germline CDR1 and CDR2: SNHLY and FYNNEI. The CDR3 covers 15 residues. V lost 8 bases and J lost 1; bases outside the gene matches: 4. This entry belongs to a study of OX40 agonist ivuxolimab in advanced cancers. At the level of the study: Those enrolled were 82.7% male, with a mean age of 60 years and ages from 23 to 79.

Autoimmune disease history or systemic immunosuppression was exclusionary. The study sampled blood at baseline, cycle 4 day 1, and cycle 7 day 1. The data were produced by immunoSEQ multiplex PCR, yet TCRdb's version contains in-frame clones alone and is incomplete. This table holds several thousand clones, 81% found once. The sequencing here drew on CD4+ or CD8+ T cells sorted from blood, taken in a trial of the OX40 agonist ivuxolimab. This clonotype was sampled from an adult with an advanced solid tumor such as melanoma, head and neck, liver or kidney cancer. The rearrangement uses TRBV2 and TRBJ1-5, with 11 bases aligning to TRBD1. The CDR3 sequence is CASGGQGGSNQPQHF. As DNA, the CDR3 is TGTGCCAGCGGGGGACAGGGGGGAAGCAATCAGCCCCAGCATTTT.